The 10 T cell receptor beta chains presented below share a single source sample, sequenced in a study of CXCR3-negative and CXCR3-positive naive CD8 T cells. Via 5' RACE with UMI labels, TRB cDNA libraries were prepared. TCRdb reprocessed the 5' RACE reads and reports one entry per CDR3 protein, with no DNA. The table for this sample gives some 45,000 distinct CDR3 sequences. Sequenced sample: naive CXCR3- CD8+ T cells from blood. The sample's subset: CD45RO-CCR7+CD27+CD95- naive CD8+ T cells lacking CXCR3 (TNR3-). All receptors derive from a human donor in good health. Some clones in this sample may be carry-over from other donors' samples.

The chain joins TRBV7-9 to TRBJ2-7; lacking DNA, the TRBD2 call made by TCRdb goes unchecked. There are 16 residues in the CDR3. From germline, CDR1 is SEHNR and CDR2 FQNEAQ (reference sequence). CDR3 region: CASSLALGGVNYEQYF. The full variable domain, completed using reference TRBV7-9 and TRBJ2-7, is DTGVSQNPRHKITKRGQNVTFRCDPISEHNRLYWYRQTLGQGPEFLTYFQNEAQLEKSRLLSDRFSAERPKGSFSTLEIQRTEQGDSAMYLCASSLALGGVNYEQYFGPGTRLTVT.

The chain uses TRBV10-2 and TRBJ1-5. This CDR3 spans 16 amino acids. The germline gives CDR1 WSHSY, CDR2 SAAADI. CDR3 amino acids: CASSESPGNSNQPQHF.

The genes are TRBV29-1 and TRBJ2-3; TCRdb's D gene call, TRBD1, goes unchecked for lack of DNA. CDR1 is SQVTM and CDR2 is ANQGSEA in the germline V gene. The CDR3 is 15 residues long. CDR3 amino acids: CSVAWTGLPTDTQYF.

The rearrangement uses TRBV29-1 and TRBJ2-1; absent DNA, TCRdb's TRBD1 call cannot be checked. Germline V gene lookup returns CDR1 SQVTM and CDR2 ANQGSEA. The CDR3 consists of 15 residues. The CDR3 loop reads CSVSPSGQEYNEQFF.

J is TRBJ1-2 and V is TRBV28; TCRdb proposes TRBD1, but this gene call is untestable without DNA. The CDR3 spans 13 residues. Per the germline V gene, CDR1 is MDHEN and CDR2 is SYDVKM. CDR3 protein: CASSLGGPYGYTF.

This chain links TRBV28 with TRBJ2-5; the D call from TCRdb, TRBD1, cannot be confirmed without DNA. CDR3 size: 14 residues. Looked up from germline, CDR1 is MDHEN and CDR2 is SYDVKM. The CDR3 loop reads CASSTSRQGETQYF.

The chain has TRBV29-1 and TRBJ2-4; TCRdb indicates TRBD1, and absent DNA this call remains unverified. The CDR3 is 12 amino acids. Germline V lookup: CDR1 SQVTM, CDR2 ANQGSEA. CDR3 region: CSVVEEGGIQYF.

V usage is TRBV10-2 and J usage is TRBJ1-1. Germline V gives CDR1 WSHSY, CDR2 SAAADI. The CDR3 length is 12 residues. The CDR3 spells CASSESNTEAFF.

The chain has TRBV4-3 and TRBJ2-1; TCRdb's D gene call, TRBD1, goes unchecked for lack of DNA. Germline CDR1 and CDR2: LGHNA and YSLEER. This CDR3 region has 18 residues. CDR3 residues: CASSIADVRGTSYNEQFF.

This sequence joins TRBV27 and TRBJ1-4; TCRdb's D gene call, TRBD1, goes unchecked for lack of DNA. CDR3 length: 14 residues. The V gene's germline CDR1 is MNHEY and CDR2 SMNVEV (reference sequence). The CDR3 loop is CASSGPGQGEKLFF.